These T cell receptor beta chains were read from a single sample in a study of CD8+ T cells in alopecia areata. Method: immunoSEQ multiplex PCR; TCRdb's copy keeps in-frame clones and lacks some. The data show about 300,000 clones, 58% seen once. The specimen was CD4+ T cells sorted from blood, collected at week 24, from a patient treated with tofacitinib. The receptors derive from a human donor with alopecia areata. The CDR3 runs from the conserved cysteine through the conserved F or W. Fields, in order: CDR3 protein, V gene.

cdr3_aa: CASSLTGATEAFF; v_call: TRBV5-1
cdr3_aa: CASSLEGARSGSPLHF; v_call: TRBV5-4
cdr3_aa: CSVGFGTGELFF; v_call: TRBV29-1
cdr3_aa: CASSPGTTAYYEQYF; v_call: TRBV14
cdr3_aa: CAWSGGTPAGNEQFF; v_call: TRBV30
cdr3_aa: CAWTPGTSTGELFF; v_call: TRBV30
cdr3_aa: CSVTLDSPNQPQHF; v_call: TRBV29-1
cdr3_aa: CASSFGGTSGVRGEQYF; v_call: TRBV2
cdr3_aa: CASSSYPGATGELFF; v_call: TRBV7-2
cdr3_aa: CASSITTGVNNEQFF; v_call: TRBV28
cdr3_aa: CASSLARESVGYTF; v_call: TRBV5-4
cdr3_aa: CASSHETRKVYGYTF; v_call: TRBV4-3
cdr3_aa: CATDAGAGINYGYTF; v_call: TRBV15
cdr3_aa: CASSLQAGGPLTSYNEQFF; v_call: TRBV18
cdr3_aa: CASSQEPVAKNIQYF; v_call: TRBV4-3
cdr3_aa: CASSLEQNSGNTIYF; v_call: TRBV5-4
cdr3_aa: CASSRRRTTGELFF; v_call: TRBV4-3
cdr3_aa: CSVQQGPYNSPLHF; v_call: TRBV29-1
cdr3_aa: CASSSVRFEETQYF; v_call: TRBV5-6
cdr3_aa: CASSPRTGPEAFF; v_call: TRBV4-1
cdr3_aa: CASSQGAWGGEQYF; v_call: TRBV4-1
cdr3_aa: CSVERKGIPYYGYTF; v_call: TRBV29-1
cdr3_aa: CSVARRNHEKLFF; v_call: TRBV29-1
cdr3_aa: CASSYRTGSEPQHF; v_call: TRBV6-5
cdr3_aa: CASSPRAADNSPLHF; v_call: TRBV7-9
cdr3_aa: CASSQEESGVSPLHF; v_call: TRBV4-2
cdr3_aa: CASSLGRQGKSYGYTF; v_call: TRBV13
cdr3_aa: CASSQDHRDYEQYF; v_call: TRBV4-2
cdr3_aa: CATEGEAKNIQYF; v_call: TRBV28
cdr3_aa: CASSSGSKQPQHF; v_call: TRBV11-2
cdr3_aa: CSVRGMSSYEQYF; v_call: TRBV29-1
cdr3_aa: CASSLEAGQGFYTF; v_call: TRBV7-2
cdr3_aa: CASSQGQVQETQYF; v_call: TRBV14
cdr3_aa: CASSQAGGLGYF; v_call: TRBV28
cdr3_aa: CASSPVRPAQYF; v_call: TRBV7-2
cdr3_aa: CASSLEGGAGYEQYF; v_call: TRBV7-9
cdr3_aa: CASRGQGYEPQHF; v_call: TRBV2
cdr3_aa: CASSDRNPTQPVYEQYF; v_call: TRBV18
cdr3_aa: CASTVLSYNEQFF; v_call: TRBV2
cdr3_aa: CASSLGGLAYEQYF; v_call: TRBV11-1
cdr3_aa: CASTLTGARETQYF; v_call: TRBV7-9
cdr3_aa: CASSLGTGGSTREQFF; v_call: TRBV5-1
cdr3_aa: CASSLREGRTEAFF; v_call: TRBV11-2
cdr3_aa: CASSQVLGQGPTQFF; v_call: TRBV4-2
cdr3_aa: CAWSDGTMNTEAFF; v_call: TRBV30
cdr3_aa: CSVGRRGTEAFF; v_call: TRBV29-1
cdr3_aa: CATSRDNILPSGEQYF; v_call: TRBV15
cdr3_aa: CASAGAGTITGELFF; v_call: TRBV7-2
cdr3_aa: CASSASTTQETQYF; v_call: TRBV5-1
cdr3_aa: CASSSAGQGHGETQYF; v_call: TRBV28
cdr3_aa: CSGAPSGDAQHGELFF; v_call: TRBV29-1